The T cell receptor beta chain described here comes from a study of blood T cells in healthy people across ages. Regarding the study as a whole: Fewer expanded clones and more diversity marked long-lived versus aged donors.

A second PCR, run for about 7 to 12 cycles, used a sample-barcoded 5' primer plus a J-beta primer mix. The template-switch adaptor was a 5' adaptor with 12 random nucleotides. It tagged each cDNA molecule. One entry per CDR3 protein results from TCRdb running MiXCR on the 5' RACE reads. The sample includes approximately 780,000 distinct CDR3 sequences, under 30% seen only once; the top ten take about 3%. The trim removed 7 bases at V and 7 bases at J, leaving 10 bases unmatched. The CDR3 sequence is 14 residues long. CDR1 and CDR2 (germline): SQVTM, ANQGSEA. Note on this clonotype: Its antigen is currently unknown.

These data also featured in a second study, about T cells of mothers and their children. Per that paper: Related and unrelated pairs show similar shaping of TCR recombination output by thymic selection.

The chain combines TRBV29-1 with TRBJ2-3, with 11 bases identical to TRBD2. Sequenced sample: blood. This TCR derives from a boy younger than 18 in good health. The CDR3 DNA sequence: TGCAGCGGTCACCCGGGACTAGCGGCGAATACGCAGTATTTT. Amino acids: CSGHPGLAANTQYF.